The present entry profiles one TCR beta chain with its context. Sequenced by immunoSEQ multiplex PCR; TCRdb stores in-frame clones only, minus some. The repertoire holds approximately 49,000 clones, with roughly 70% as singletons. These data belong to a study of blood T cell repertoires in COVID-19. Germline assignment: CDR1 GTSNPN and CDR2 SVGIG (reference sequence). The CDR3 runs to 13 residues. The V gene end was trimmed by 2 bases and the J gene end by 6 bases; junction bases not matched to a gene: 4. The clonotype was recovered from a woman between 65 and 79 years old with acute or convalescent COVID-19. The chain carries TRBV30 and TRBJ1-5, with 7 positions matching TRBD1. The sequenced sample was peripheral blood. The DNA of the CDR3 is TGTGCCTGGAGTCCCGACAGGGTTCAGCCCCAGCATTTT. Protein sequence: CAWSPDRVQPQHF.